This T cell receptor (beta chain) was sequenced during a study of neurological immune-mediated disorders. The cDNA came from 5'RACE, which used 10-nucleotide random UMIs. Using its own MiXCR run on the 5' RACE reads, TCRdb lists one record per CDR3 protein. The top ten hold approximately 3.1% of the sample, which has 93,000 or so distinct CDR3 sequences, approximately 11% seen once. The CDR3 consists of 14 residues. V was trimmed by 5 bases and J by 1 base, leaving 13 bases between them. In germline, CDR1 is DFQATT, CDR2 SNEGSKA (reference sequence). Time point meaning: longitudinal time-point 3. Unsorted libraries were generated from 2 million PBMCs held at -80 degrees C. General study points: Patients with HTLV-1-associated myelopathy showed the most TCR clonal expansion. Those with multiple sclerosis showed the least, falling below healthy controls.

This clonotype has at least ten counts. What it binds is not known. The origin of this receptor is a female donor with HTLV-1-associated myelopathy (HAM/TSP). J is TRBJ2-3 and V is TRBV20-1; a possible D gene is TRBD2 (5 bases). The sample comprised PBMCs. The CDR3 protein is CSARRGPRTDTQYF. In nucleotides, the CDR3 is TGCAGTGCTCGCCGGGGTCCCCGCACAGATACGCAGTATTTT.